Here is one TCR beta chain with its context. Its specificity is not known. These data belong to a study of OX40 agonist ivuxolimab in advanced cancers. At baseline, cycle 4 day 1, and cycle 7 day 1, blood was sampled. Notes on the study in general: With doses of 0.1-3.0 mg/kg, partial responders showed among the lowest clonal expansion.

This CDR3 has 13 amino acids. Looked up from germline, CDR1 is SGHDN and CDR2 is FVKESK. V was shortened by 1 base and J by 3 bases, with 7 bases between the two germline ends. Produced via immunoSEQ multiplex PCR; TCRdb's table is partial and in-frame only. The sample consists of 60,000 or so clones, about 94% of them appearing once. The rearrangement links TRBV14 to TRBJ2-7; D not resolved. Sequencing was performed on CD4+ or CD8+ T cells sorted from blood, taken in a trial of the OX40 agonist ivuxolimab. The receptor's source is an adult with an advanced solid tumor such as melanoma, head and neck, liver or kidney cancer. The DNA for the CDR3 is TGTGCCAGCAGCCAAGCAGTTTTCTACGAGCAGTACTTC. Its protein is CASSQAVFYEQYF.